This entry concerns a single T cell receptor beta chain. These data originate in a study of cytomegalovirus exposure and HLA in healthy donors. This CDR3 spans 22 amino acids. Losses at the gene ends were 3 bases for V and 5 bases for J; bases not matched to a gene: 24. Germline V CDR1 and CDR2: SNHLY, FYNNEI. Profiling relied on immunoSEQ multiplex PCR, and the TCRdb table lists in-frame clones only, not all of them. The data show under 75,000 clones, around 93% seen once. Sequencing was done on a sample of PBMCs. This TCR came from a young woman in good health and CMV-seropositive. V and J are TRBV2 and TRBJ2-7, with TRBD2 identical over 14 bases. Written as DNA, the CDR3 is TGTGCCAGCAGTGATCCCCGACTAGCGGGAGGGCCAGGGCTAGAGGGCGACGACGAGCAGTACTTC. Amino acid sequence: CASSDPRLAGGPGLEGDDEQYF.